Listed here is a single T cell receptor beta chain. Its antigen is not identified. The V gene lost 3 bases and the J gene lost 4 bases, with 15 bases spanning the gap. CDR1 is MRHNA, CDR2 SNTAGT, per germline. This CDR3 is 16 amino acids long. This entry belongs to a study of T-cell reconstitution after alpha-beta-depleted transplantation in children. General study findings and limits: Surviving recipient T cells and intrathymic progenitors accounted for some patients' high TCRbeta diversity at day 60. It was reported that alpha-beta T cells came from several hundred expanded graft clones (about two months after transplant). The main origin of T-cell counts and diversity one year after transplant was newly produced T cells.

It was with unique molecular identifiers that the TCRbeta library was prepared. TCRdb processed the PCR reads anew with MiXCR; each CDR3 protein has one entry. Of 300,000 to 400,000 distinct CDR3 sequences in the sample, approximately 23% were seen once. V usage is TRBV6-4 and J usage is TRBJ2-2; D not resolved. The clonotype comes from a male patient younger than 18 who had a stem cell transplant for acute lymphoblastic leukemia, so the T cells may come from the graft donor. The sequencing here drew on PBMCs, mostly from graft donor cells, taken 180 days after TCRalphabeta/CD19-depleted stem cell transplant. This CDR3 reads CASSDELNLGTGELFF. The CDR3 DNA is TGTGCCAGCAGTGATGAATTAAACCTCGGCACCGGGGAGCTGTTTTTT.